These T cell receptor beta chains were read from a single sample in a study of T cell repertoires in cytomegalovirus infection. In TCRdb, the reads were re-called with MiXCR into one record per CDR3 protein. The sample has some 500,000 distinct CDR3 sequences; 30% to 40% are singletons. Antigens for these TCRs are unknown. The sample consisted of cultured PBMCs, taken from culture after CMV antigen stimulation. The receptors originated from a human donor in good health (CMV status not recorded). Some clones in this sample may be carry-over from other donors' samples. CDR3s include the opening cysteine and the closing phenylalanine or tryptophan. The D gene is left open where the match is weak. Rows give clone size only sometimes, using once, few, many, or a class for an expanded clone.

d_call	clone_size	v_call	j_call	cdr3_aa	cdr3_nt
NA	NA	TRBV30	TRBJ1-5	CAWSAEVNQPQHF	TGTGCCTGGAGTGCAGAGGTTAATCAGCCCCAGCATTTT
NA	many	TRBV7-2	TRBJ1-2	CASSLASGTINYGYTF	TGTGCCAGCAGCTTAGCCTCCGGGACAATCAACTATGGCTACACCTTC
NA	NA	TRBV28	TRBJ2-1	CASSLDLGLFF	TGTGCCAGCAGTTTGGACCTGGGGCTGTTCTTC
TRBD1	NA	TRBV4-3	TRBJ1-2	CASSQDRDSRPYGYTF	TGCGCCAGCAGCCAAGATAGGGACAGCCGGCCCTATGGCTACACCTTC
NA	NA	TRBV19	TRBJ2-5	CASSIGREETQYF	TGTGCCAGTAGTATTGGCAGGGAAGAGACCCAGTACTTC
TRBD1	NA	TRBV12-3/TRBV12-4	TRBJ1-2	CASSPTTKLTGIYGYTF	TGTGCCAGCAGCCCTACTACCAAATTGACAGGGATCTATGGCTACACCTTC
TRBD2	few	TRBV19	TRBJ2-1	CASSVGLVDNEQFF	TGTGCCAGTAGCGTGGGACTAGTGGACAATGAGCAGTTCTTC
NA	few	TRBV6-1	TRBJ2-6	CASCPVPSGANVLTF	TGTGCCAGCTGTCCCGTACCCTCTGGGGCCAACGTCCTGACTTTC
NA	many	TRBV7-2	TRBJ1-2	CASSPFGYYGYTF	TGTGCCAGCAGCCCCTTTGGGTACTATGGCTACACCTTC
TRBD2	NA	TRBV20-1	TRBJ2-1	CSARGLAGGLGNEQFF	TGCAGTGCTAGAGGGCTAGCGGGAGGCCTAGGTAATGAGCAGTTCTTC
TRBD1	many	TRBV12-3/TRBV12-4	TRBJ2-7	CASSSETGNDEQYF	TGTGCCAGCAGTTCCGAGACAGGGAACGACGAGCAGTACTTC
NA	NA	TRBV6-5	TRBJ1-4	CASSRTLHNEKLFF	TGTGCCAGCTCTCGGACATTGCATAATGAAAAACTGTTTTTT
NA	many	TRBV7-7	TRBJ2-2	CASSPRGVNTGELFF	TGTGCTAGCAGCCCTAGAGGGGTGAACACCGGGGAGCTGTTTTTT
NA	NA	TRBV6-2/TRBV6-3	TRBJ1-2	CASSTLSLGNYGYTF	TGTGCCAGCAGCACCTTGTCGTTGGGGAACTATGGCTACACCTTC
NA	many	TRBV7-2	TRBJ1-5	CASSVRLNQPQHF	TGTGCCAGCAGCGTCCGCCTTAATCAGCCCCAGCATTTT
NA	NA	TRBV4-1	TRBJ2-7	CASSHVGSSYEQYF	TGCGCCAGCAGCCATGTCGGTAGCTCCTACGAGCAGTACTTC
NA	NA	TRBV11-2	TRBJ1-2	CASSSGVSGYTF	TGTGCCAGCAGTTCTGGGGTTTCTGGCTACACCTTC
TRBD2	many	TRBV7-2	TRBJ2-4	CASSLGGSSGIKNIQYF	TGTGCCAGCAGCTTAGGAGGTAGTAGCGGGATCAAAAACATTCAGTACTTC
TRBD2	many	TRBV7-7	TRBJ2-5	CASSSLASRGLETQYF	TGTGCTAGCAGCTCACTAGCGTCCAGAGGGTTGGAGACCCAGTACTTC
NA	NA	TRBV27	TRBJ1-6	CASSIRDRLSPLHF	TGTGCCAGCAGTATCCGGGACCGTCTTTCCCCCCTCCACTTT
NA	NA	TRBV7-2	TRBJ2-2	CASSTSMNTGELFF	TGTGCCAGCAGCACTAGTATGAACACCGGGGAGCTGTTTTTT
NA	NA	TRBV7-2	TRBJ1-1	CASSGGWANTDAFF	TGTGCCAGCAGCGGGGGGTGGGCGAACACTGACGCTTTCTTT
NA	NA	TRBV7-6	TRBJ2-1	CASSLMEPGGPNEQFF	TGTGCCAGCAGCTTAATGGAGCCTGGAGGTCCCAATGAGCAGTTCTTC
NA	once	TRBV7-3	TRBJ1-6	CASISGGENSPLNF	TGTGCCAGCATCTCCGGGGGGGAGAATTCACCCCTCAACTTT
NA	many	TRBV12-3/TRBV12-4	TRBJ2-1	CASSETGHYSYNEQFF	TGTGCCAGCAGCGAGACGGGACACTACTCCTACAATGAGCAGTTCTTC
NA	few	TRBV20-1	TRBJ2-2	CSASFMGTGELFF	TGCAGTGCTAGCTTTATGGGGACCGGGGAGCTGTTTTTT
NA	few	TRBV27	TRBJ2-3	CASSPTTGTDTQYF	TGTGCCAGCAGTCCTACAACGGGCACAGATACGCAGTATTTT
NA	NA	TRBV19	TRBJ2-2	CASRLEVAGSGELFF	TGTGCCAGTAGGCTTGAAGTTGCCGGGTCCGGGGAGCTGTTTTTT
NA	NA	TRBV12-3/TRBV12-4	TRBJ1-2	CASSLGAWGGYTF	TGTGCCAGCAGTTTGGGCGCCTGGGGGGGCTACACCTTC
TRBD2	few	TRBV5-4	TRBJ2-5	CASSLGLTSLETQYF	TGTGCCAGCAGCTTGGGTTTGACTAGCCTGGAGACCCAGTACTTC
NA	few	TRBV28	TRBJ2-5	CASSLATPSQETQYF	TGTGCCAGCAGTTTGGCCACCCCGAGTCAAGAGACCCAGTACTTC
TRBD1	NA	TRBV4-3	TRBJ2-3	CASSQAWTGVYTDTQYF	TGCGCCAGCAGCCAAGCGTGGACAGGGGTCTACACAGATACGCAGTATTTT
NA	NA	TRBV6-2/TRBV6-3	TRBJ1-6	CASRTGTTDSPLHF	TGTGCCAGCAGAACTGGGACAACGGATTCACCCCTCCACTTT
TRBD1	once	TRBV19	TRBJ2-1	CASSPGPGQGFEQFF	TGTGCCAGTAGTCCTGGGCCGGGACAGGGGTTTGAGCAGTTCTTC
TRBD1	few	TRBV7-3	TRBJ2-1	CASSIRTGGPYNEQFF	TGTGCCAGCAGCATAAGGACAGGTGGGCCTTACAATGAGCAGTTCTTC
NA	NA	TRBV25-1	TRBJ2-1	CASSPGKVEQFF	TGTGCCAGCAGTCCGGGGAAGGTTGAGCAGTTCTTC
NA	NA	TRBV7-2	TRBJ1-2	CASSRKGGGHGYTF	TGTGCCAGCAGCCGGAAGGGAGGGGGACATGGCTACACCTTC
TRBD2	NA	TRBV24-1	TRBJ2-1	CATSPSGAGRYEQFF	TGTGCCACCAGTCCTAGCGGAGCCGGGAGGTATGAGCAGTTCTTC
NA	few	TRBV11-3	TRBJ1-3	CASSQSSGNTIYF	TGTGCCAGCAGCCAGTCCTCTGGAAACACCATATATTTT
TRBD1	NA	TRBV10-3	TRBJ2-1	CAISDDRGGYNEQFF	TGTGCCATCAGTGACGACAGGGGAGGTTACAATGAGCAGTTCTTC